The clone carrying this TCR beta chain was picked up many times. The antigen remains unidentified. The sample originates from a study of regulatory T cells in long-lasting Graves disease. Study-level results: Few sampled subjects may have lowered accuracy. Those with persistent Graves' had less TCR diversity than newly diagnosed patients.

This CDR3 has 16 residues. Germline V CDR1 and CDR2: SEHNR, FQNEAQ (reference sequence). V shed 5 bases and J shed 2 bases, with 17 bases lying between them. According to the study, TCR beta libraries were built with iRepertoire HTBI primers and CDR3-region Arm-PCR. TCRdb reanalysed the multiplex PCR reads using MiXCR and keeps one entry per CDR3 protein. The sample lists hundreds of thousands of distinct CDR3 sequences, around 15% seen once, with about 20% in the top ten. Described time point: newly diagnosed GD, antithyroid drugs for less than 3 months. PBMC-extracted RNA yielded the TCR library. The sequencing used peripheral blood mononuclear cells (PBMCs), collected at new diagnosis, from a patient treated with antithyroid drugs. This clonotype was obtained from a female donor with Graves disease. This chain joins TRBV7-9 and TRBJ2-3; D perhaps matches TRBD1 (6 bases). This chain's CDR3 is CASSPSQGPFTDTQYF. The DNA of the CDR3 is TGTGCCAGCAGCCCCAGCCAGGGGCCGTTCACAGATACGCAGTATTTT.